These 17 T cell receptor beta chains were sequenced from one sample in a study of breast tumors, draining lymph nodes, adjacent tissues. Axillary draining lymph nodes of breast cancer patients supplied the node samples. Each CDR3 protein is one row after TCRdb ran MiXCR on the multiplex PCR reads. The table includes about 200,000 distinct CDR3 sequences, roughly 31% detected once. The specimen sequenced was axillary lymph node tissue. The receptor set was obtained from a female donor with breast cancer. Some clones in this sample may be carry-over from other donors' samples.

As concerns this clonotype: A much larger clone is a single base away; this may be a read error. J is TRBJ2-3 and V is TRBV5-6, with D perhaps matching TRBD1 (6 bases). The CDR3 covers 19 residues. CDR1 and CDR2 (germline): SGHDT, YYEEEE. V lost 4 bases and J lost 3, with 27 bases in between. The CDR3 DNA is TGTGCCAGCAGCCGGGGACATGGAATTAAACACTTTTCGACAGATACGCAGTATTTT. It codes for CASSRGHGIKHFSTDTQYF.

This clonotype has a count of ten or more. This chain joins TRBV2 and TRBJ1-5; 8 bases line up with TRBD1. Looked up from germline, CDR1 is SNHLY and CDR2 is FYNNEI. The V gene end was trimmed by 5 bases and the J gene end by 2 bases; junction bases not matched to a gene: 2. The CDR3 is 14 amino acids. Written as DNA, the CDR3 is TGTGCCAGCAGTATGACAGGGGGCAATCAGCCCCAGCATTTT. Residues: CASSMTGGNQPQHF.

The chain employs TRBV11-2 and TRBJ2-5, with 10 bases identical to TRBD2. The V and J ends lost 3 bases and 11 bases, in that order; junction bases with no gene match: 15. Looked up from germline, CDR1 is SGHAT and CDR2 is FQNNGV. The CDR3 length is 16 residues. DNA of the CDR3: TGTGCCAGCAGCTTTGGGACTAGCGCGACCACAGATACGCAGTACTTC. Translation: CASSFGTSATTDTQYF.

The sample holds many counts of this clonotype. The rearrangement joins TRBV27 to TRBJ2-5, with 9 bases identical to TRBD2. Germline V gives CDR1 MNHEY, CDR2 SMNVEV (reference sequence). CDR3 size: 15 residues. The ends lost 1 base at V and 3 bases at J; junction bases unmatched: 3. The chain's CDR3 is CASSLWLAGKETQYF. For the CDR3, the DNA is TGTGCCAGCAGTTTATGGCTAGCGGGAAAAGAGACCCAGTACTTC.

J is TRBJ1-2 and V is TRBV29-1; no definite D call. The CDR3 is made up of 11 amino acids. Germline V lookup: CDR1 SQVTM, CDR2 ANQGSEA. DNA for the CDR3: TGCAGTCTGACGGAGCGGGGTGGCTACACCTTC. It is translated as CSLTERGGYTF.

This clonotype has ten or more counts. The chain couples TRBV19 to TRBJ2-6, with D possibly matching TRBD2 (6 bases). The germline V and J ends were trimmed by 9 bases and 4 bases, with 16 bases remaining between them. Per the germline V gene, CDR1 is LNHDA and CDR2 is SQIVND (reference sequence). The CDR3 extends over 15 amino acids. CDR3 DNA: TGTGCCAGCAGGAAGGAGGGAACCGGGGCCAACGTCCTGACTTTC. Amino acid sequence: CASRKEGTGANVLTF. Full variable domain (rest looked up from reference TRBV19 and TRBJ2-6): DGGITQSPKYLFRKEGQNVTLSCEQNLNHDAMYWYRQDPGQGLRLIYYSQIVNDFQKGDIAEGYSVSREKKESFPLTVTSAQKNPTAFYLCASRKEGTGANVLTFGAGSRLTVL.

This chain uses TRBV20-1 with TRBJ2-5; D unclear. Germline V gene lookup returns CDR1 DFQATT and CDR2 SNEGSKA (reference sequence). Trimming left V 0 bases short and J 5 bases short, with 10 bases between. CDR3 length equals 13 residues. CDR3 loop: CSARDGGAETQYF. CDR3 sequence (DNA): TGCAGTGCTAGAGATGGCGGCGCGGAGACCCAGTACTTC.

The chain employs TRBV28 and TRBJ2-7, with D possibly called TRBD1 or TRBD2 (6 bases each). Trimming pared 10 bases from V and 7 bases from J, leaving 26 bases between. Germline V gives CDR1 MDHEN, CDR2 SYDVKM. The CDR3 loop spans 15 amino acids. CDR3 sequence: CATTKGGSLGLEQYF. The CDR3 DNA reads as TGTGCCACCACCAAGGGGGGTTCTTTGGGGTTAGAGCAGTACTTC. The variable domain in full, with the rest retrieved from reference TRBV28 and TRBJ2-7, is DVKVTQSSRYLVKRTGEKVFLECVQDMDHENMFWYRQDPGLGLRLIYFSYDVKMKEKGDIPEGYSVSREKKERFSLILESASTNQTSMYLCATTKGGSLGLEQYFGPGTRLTVT.

A word on this clonotype: A much larger clone differs from this one at a single base, so this may be a read error. CDR3 DNA: TGTGCCAGCAGTTTCGCGCTTGGGGGAGGGACAGGGAAGTTCTTC. As protein: CASSFALGGGTGKFF. The genes are TRBV12-3 or TRBV12-4 and TRBJ2-1, with TRBD1 matching 9 bases. Trimming removed 3 bases from V and 14 bases from J; junction bases left unmatched: 14. This CDR3 is built from 15 residues.

The chain has TRBV30 and TRBJ2-5, with D unresolved. Trimming cost V 0 bases and J 5 bases, with 10 bases left between them. The CDR3 length is 13 residues. Germline CDR1 GTSNPN, CDR2 SVGIG (reference sequence). The CDR3 DNA follows: TGTGCCTGGAGTGTATTGTACCGGGAGACCCAGTACTTC. It is translated as CAWSVLYRETQYF.

This clonotype was detected ten times or more. A single base separates this from a much larger clone, so it may be a read error. The genes are TRBV6-5 and TRBJ2-3; D is unclear. The CDR3 loop spans 12 amino acids. Germline loops: CDR1 MNHEY, CDR2 SVGAGI. The V end lost 6 bases, the J end lost 2 bases, and 6 bases lay between the germline ends. The CDR3 is CASSQDTDTQYF. CDR3 nucleotides: TGTGCCAGCAGCCAAGACACAGATACGCAGTATTTT.

This clonotype has at least ten counts. V usage is TRBV2 and J usage is TRBJ2-3; 16 positions match TRBD2. This CDR3 has 17 residues. Trimming took 4 bases from V and 6 from J; bases not matched to a gene: 7. The germline V gene has CDR1 SNHLY and CDR2 FYNNEI. In DNA form, the CDR3 reads TGTGCCAGCAGTGCCTCCGGGACTAGCGGGGGGGGTGATACGCAGTATTTT. As protein: CASSASGTSGGGDTQYF.

The chain carries TRBV7-2 and TRBJ2-2; TRBD1 aligns across 7 bases. After removal of 5 bases from V and 8 bases from J, the junction contained 8 bases not matched to a gene. The CDR3 has 14 amino acids. Germline CDR1 and CDR2: SGHTA and FQGNSA. The CDR3, as DNA: TGTGCCAGCAGCCGACAGGGCTACTCTGGGGAGCTGTTTTTT. It yields the protein CASSRQGYSGELFF.

A remark on this clonotype: This could be a read error, since a much larger clone is one nucleotide away. The J gene is TRBJ1-2, the V gene TRBV7-2; D ambiguous. The CDR3 totals 16 residues. Germline CDR1 and CDR2: SGHTA and FQGNSA. The CDR3 loop reads CASSPIRVAANYGHTF. The CDR3 DNA sequence: TGTGCCAGCAGCCCAATTCGGGTGGCAGCTAACTATGGCCACACCTTC.

This clonotype has at least ten counts. The chain combines TRBV20-1 with TRBJ2-1, with TRBD2 identical over 10 bases. There are 14 residues in the CDR3. Per germline, CDR1 DFQATT and CDR2 SNEGSKA (reference sequence). V shed 6 bases, J shed 4 bases, and the junction held 6 bases outside the gene matches. The CDR3 loop reads CSAKSGREYNEQFF. The CDR3 nucleotides are TGCAGTGCAAAAAGCGGGAGGGAATACAATGAGCAGTTCTTC.

A word on this clonotype: This may come from a read error, since a much larger clone is one base off. The chain combines TRBV3-1 with TRBJ1-2; 9 nucleotides agree with TRBD1. Germline CDR1 reads LGHDT; CDR2 reads YNNKEL (reference sequence). The CDR3 runs to 15 residues. CDR3 DNA sequence: TGTCCCAGCAGCCAAGTCCTGGACAGGGGTGGAGGCTACACCTTC. Amino acid sequence: CPSSQVLDRGGGYTF.

At least ten counts were recorded for this clonotype. This chain uses TRBV6-6 with TRBJ2-1, with no clear D. This CDR3 contains 14 residues. Germline V gene sequence: CDR1 MNHNY, CDR2 SVGAGI (reference sequence). V lost 4 bases and J lost 7, with 14 bases in between. CDR3 loop: CASSSSPGFNEQFF. DNA of the CDR3: TGTGCCAGCAGTTCCTCCCCGGGTTTTAATGAGCAGTTCTTC.